What follows are 27 T cell receptor beta chains derived from one specimen sequenced in a study of blood T cell repertoires in COVID-19. Sequencing used immunoSEQ multiplex PCR; TCRdb keeps in-frame clones, though not all of them. The sample consists of around 86,000 clones, 70% to 85% of them appearing once. The sample consisted of peripheral blood. The origin of the receptors is a human donor in a cohort sampled during active COVID-19.

For the CDR3, the DNA is TGTGCCAGCTCACCAGGGGGCGCGGGCAATCAGCCCCAGCATTTT. Protein sequence: CASSPGGAGNQPQHF. This rearrangement joins TRBV18 to TRBJ1-5; D may be TRBD1 (6 bases). From germline, CDR1 is KGHSH and CDR2 LQKENI. V shed 2 bases and J shed 2 bases, with 10 bases lying between them. The CDR3 runs 15 residues.

The chain recombines TRBV28 with TRBJ2-7; D unclear. This CDR3 region has 14 residues. Deletions cut 5 bases from V and 2 bases from J, with 13 bases between. Germline assignment: CDR1 MDHEN and CDR2 SYDVKM. The DNA of the CDR3 is TGTGCCAGCAGTCGCCTGCTACCTGCCTACGAGCAGTACTTC. It encodes CASSRLLPAYEQYF.

This clone was observed a few times. This rearrangement joins TRBV4-1 to TRBJ1-5; TRBD1 agrees at 8 bases. The CDR3 spans 20 residues. Trimming cost V 0 bases and J 3 bases; bases outside gene matches: 16. From germline, CDR1 is MGHRA and CDR2 YSYEKL. Written as DNA, the CDR3 is TGCGCCAGCAGCCAAGATTTCACCCGACAGGGGCATTTTTACAATCAGCCCCAGCATTTT. Translated: CASSQDFTRQGHFYNQPQHF.

The chain is built from TRBV4-3 and TRBJ2-7, with TRBD1 as a possible D gene (5 bases). The CDR3 is 15 amino acids. Germline V CDR1 and CDR2: LGHNA, YSLEER. Trimming shortened V by 0 bases and J by 4 bases, and 13 bases separated the two germline ends. As DNA, the CDR3 is TGCGCCAGCAGCCAAGATCGAACAGGCACTTACGAGCAGTACTTC. It codes for CASSQDRTGTYEQYF.

The chain combines TRBV5-1 with TRBJ1-1; D possibly corresponds to TRBD1 (5 bases). Germline CDR1 reads SGHRS; CDR2 reads YFSETQ. With 0 bases removed from V and 5 bases from J, the gap between germline ends came to 14 bases. The CDR3 sequence is 15 residues long. CDR3: CASSLDGGGGTEAFF. The DNA for the CDR3 is TGCGCCAGCAGCTTGGATGGGGGAGGAGGTACTGAAGCTTTCTTT.

The count of this clone is one. CDR3 residues: CATSDGLRSGGTGELFF. The CDR3 coding sequence is TGTGCCACCAGTGACGGACTTCGGTCGGGGGGCACCGGGGAGCTGTTTTTT. The J gene is TRBJ2-2, the V gene TRBV24-1; 7 bases are shared with TRBD2. V was clipped by 4 bases and J by 4 bases; unmatched bases: 11. This CDR3 has 17 amino acids. Germline V gives CDR1 KGHDR, CDR2 SFDVKD.

This clone was seen more than once but under ten times. The chain links TRBV5-1 to TRBJ1-1; weak D call: TRBD1 (5 bases). Trimming shortened V by 4 bases and J by 1 base, and 11 bases separated the two germline ends. The CDR3 spans 14 residues. Germline values: CDR1 SGHRS, CDR2 YFSETQ. CDR3 bases: TGCGCCAGCAGCGCGATCGGGGGGAACACTGAAGCTTTCTTT. It codes for CASSAIGGNTEAFF. Full variable domain (missing parts from reference TRBV5-1 and TRBJ1-1): KAGVTQTPRYLIKTRGQQVTLSCSPISGHRSVSWYQQTPGQGLQFLFEYFSETQRNKGNFPGRFSGRQFSNSRSEMNVSTLELGDSALYLCASSAIGGNTEAFFGQGTRLTVV.

This CDR3 is CSVQGQGQIGNQPQHF. The CDR3, as DNA: TGCAGCGTTCAGGGACAGGGGCAGATTGGGAATCAGCCCCAGCATTTT. J is TRBJ1-5 and V is TRBV29-1; 10 bases fit TRBD1. V lost 5 bases to trimming and J lost 4 bases; unmatched junction nucleotides: 11. CDR3 length equals 16 residues. CDR1 is SQVTM and CDR2 is ANQGSEA in the germline V gene.

This clone has just a few counts. The chain has TRBV6-6 and TRBJ2-7; D uncertain. CDR3 size: 12 residues. V lost 5 bases and J 5 bases, leaving 10 bases between the germline ends. The germline V gene encodes CDR1 MNHNY and CDR2 SVGAGI (reference sequence). This CDR3 is CASSPTIHEQYF. CDR3 DNA: TGTGCCAGCAGTCCCACTATCCACGAGCAGTACTTC.

This chain joins TRBV13 and TRBJ2-4, with 9 bases fitting TRBD1. V lost 4 bases, J lost 0 bases, and 7 bases stayed unmatched. Germline CDR1 PRHDT, CDR2 FYEKMQ (reference sequence). This CDR3 comprises 17 residues. The CDR3 nucleotides are TGTGCCAGCAGCTACAGGACAGGGGCTTCAGCCAAAAACATTCAGTACTTC. Amino acids: CASSYRTGASAKNIQYF.

This chain joins TRBV5-5 and TRBJ2-1; 11 positions match TRBD1. The germline CDR1 and CDR2 sequences are SGHKS and YYEKEE (reference sequence). The trim removed 4 bases at V and 8 bases at J, leaving 8 bases unmatched. This CDR3 spans 15 amino acids. DNA for the CDR3: TGTGCCAGCAGCCACGGACAGGGGGCTAGGTATGAGCAGTTCTTC. Protein sequence: CASSHGQGARYEQFF.

The chain carries TRBV4-1 and TRBJ2-1; 8 bases are a match to TRBD2. The CDR3 contains 16 residues. Per the germline V gene, CDR1 is MGHRA and CDR2 is YSYEKL. V lost 4 bases to trimming and J lost 8 bases; unmatched junction nucleotides: 13. The DNA for the CDR3 is TGCGCCAGCAGCCTTGTGATAAGCGGGAGAATCGATGAGCAGTTCTTC. Protein sequence: CASSLVISGRIDEQFF.

DNA of the CDR3: TGTGCCAGCAGCGTAGTGAATGGGGCCCTCGATGGCTACACCTTC. It is translated as CASSVVNGALDGYTF. The V gene is TRBV9, the J gene TRBJ1-2; tentatively, D is TRBD1 (5 bases). CDR1 SGDLS and CDR2 YYNGEE come from the germline V gene. The V end was cut by 0 bases, the J end by 6 bases, with 15 bases between. This CDR3 has 15 residues.

The J gene is TRBJ1-5, the V gene TRBV5-5; D uncertain. With 4 bases removed from V and 2 bases from J, the gap between germline ends came to 13 bases. The CDR3 covers 15 residues. Germline V gene sequence: CDR1 SGHKS, CDR2 YYEKEE (reference sequence). In nucleotides, the CDR3 is TGTGCCAGCAGCCCAACACCATTCGGCAATCAGCCCCAGCATTTT. This codes for CASSPTPFGNQPQHF. Based on the CDR3 plus reference TRBV5-5 and TRBJ1-5, the full variable domain is DAGVTQSPTHLIKTRGQQVTLRCSPISGHKSVSWYQQVLGQGPQFIFQYYEKEERGRGNFPDRFSARQFPNYSSELNVNALLLGDSALYLCASSPTPFGNQPQHFGDGTRLSIL.

This sequence joins TRBV7-2 and TRBJ1-1; D is uncertain. Deletions cut 1 base from V and 5 bases from J, with 11 bases between. CDR3 length: 14 amino acids. Per germline, CDR1 SGHTA and CDR2 FQGNSA. The CDR3 reads CASSLDPSGTEAFF. The CDR3 DNA reads as TGTGCCAGCAGCTTAGACCCCTCGGGGACTGAAGCTTTCTTT.

The chain recombines TRBV18 with TRBJ2-5; D is possibly TRBD1 (5 bases). Trimming took off 3 bases at V and 1 base at J, with 9 bases between the two ends. This CDR3 has 14 residues. Germline CDR1 reads KGHSH; CDR2 reads LQKENI. CDR3 bases: TGTGCCAGCTCACCTAGGGGAATCCAAGAGACCCAGTACTTC. As protein: CASSPRGIQETQYF. Supplemented by reference TRBV18 and TRBJ2-5, the full variable domain reads NAGVMQNPRHLVRRRGQEARLRCSPMKGHSHVYWYRQLPEEGLKFMVYLQKENIIDESGMPKERFSAEFPKEGPSILRIQQVVRGDSAAYFCASSPRGIQETQYFGPGTRLLVL.

V usage is TRBV24-1 and J usage is TRBJ1-1; unclear D gene. With 9 bases removed from V and 4 bases from J, the gap between germline ends came to 14 bases. This CDR3 has 13 amino acids. CDR1 is KGHDR and CDR2 is SFDVKD in the germline V gene. DNA of the CDR3: TGTGCCACCCAAGGAGCGCGCGGCACTGAAGCTTTCTTT. Its protein is CATQGARGTEAFF.

CDR3 sequence (DNA): TGTGCCAGCAGCCCCCCTGGGCTCACAGATACGCAGTATTTT. This encodes CASSPPGLTDTQYF. V usage is TRBV7-2 and J usage is TRBJ2-3; D is undetermined. CDR1 SGHTA and CDR2 FQGNSA come from the germline V gene. The germline V and J ends were trimmed by 5 bases and 2 bases, with 11 bases remaining between them. This CDR3 comprises 14 residues.

The rearrangement joins TRBV6-4 to TRBJ1-1; TRBD1 is a possible D gene (6 bases). Germline V gene sequence: CDR1 MRHNA, CDR2 SNTAGT. Deletions cut 11 bases from V and 0 bases from J, with 16 bases between. This CDR3 is 14 amino acids long. Written as DNA, the CDR3 is TGTGCCCGACAGACAGGACACATGAACACTGAAGCTTTCTTT. This codes for CARQTGHMNTEAFF.

The chain employs TRBV9 and TRBJ1-3, with D possibly matching TRBD1 (5 bases). CDR3 size: 16 residues. The germline V gene has CDR1 SGDLS and CDR2 YYNGEE. Trimming took 0 bases from V and 0 from J, leaving 10 bases between them. CDR3 nucleotide sequence: TGTGCCAGCAGCGTAGAAGACAGAGTCTCTGGAAACACCATATATTTT. Amino acids: CASSVEDRVSGNTIYF. The full variable domain, in which reference TRBV9 and TRBJ1-3 provide the parts outside the CDR3, is DSGVTQTPKHLITATGQRVTLRCSPRSGDLSVYWYQQSLDQGLQFLIQYYNGEERAKGNILERFSAQQFPDLHSELNLSSLELGDSALYFCASSVEDRVSGNTIYFGEGSWLTVV.

The chain combines TRBV2 with TRBJ1-2; possibly TRBD1 for D (5 bases). Trimming took off 11 bases at V and 3 bases at J, with 19 bases between the two ends. From germline, CDR1 is SNHLY and CDR2 FYNNEI. There are 14 residues in the CDR3. CDR3 in amino acids: CAVQVRGADYGYTF. The CDR3 DNA reads as TGTGCCGTTCAAGTTAGGGGCGCGGACTATGGCTACACCTTC.

This chain joins TRBV30 and TRBJ2-7, with 7 bases matching TRBD1. V gave up 1 base and J gave up 1 base; unmatched junction bases: 1. This CDR3 is 13 amino acids long. Looked up from germline, CDR1 is GTSNPN and CDR2 is SVGIG (reference sequence). The CDR3 loop reads CAWSEGQSYEQYF. Written as DNA, the CDR3 is TGTGCCTGGAGTGAGGGACAGTCCTACGAGCAGTACTTC.

The chain carries TRBV7-8 and TRBJ1-6, with 8 nucleotides matching TRBD1. J gave up 9 bases and V 5 bases, and 9 bases lay outside the gene matches. CDR3 length equals 15 residues. Germline CDR1 reads SGHVS; CDR2 reads FQNEAQ. The CDR3 region has the DNA TGTGCCAGCAGCCCCCGGCAGGGGGCACGTTCACCCCTCCACTTT. Its translation is CASSPRQGARSPLHF.

CDR3 amino acids: CASSSEREYTGELFF. For the CDR3, the DNA is TGTGCCAGCAGTAGTGAGCGGGAATATACCGGGGAGCTGTTTTTT. This rearrangement joins TRBV28 to TRBJ2-2; 7 positions match TRBD2. The CDR3 covers 15 residues. Germline lookup yields CDR1 MDHEN and CDR2 SYDVKM. The V gene end was trimmed by 5 bases and the J gene end by 5 bases; junction bases not matched to a gene: 8.

The chain employs TRBV9 and TRBJ1-6; D ambiguous. CDR1 and CDR2 (germline): SGDLS, YYNGEE. This CDR3 is built from 15 residues. The V end lost 4 bases, the J end lost 10 bases, and 18 bases lay between the germline ends. The CDR3 loop reads CASSPRGGERSPLHF. The CDR3 DNA reads as TGTGCCAGCAGCCCGAGAGGTGGGGAGCGATCACCCCTCCACTTT.

This sequence joins TRBV11-3 and TRBJ2-7; 7 bases match TRBD1. The V gene end was trimmed by 3 bases and the J gene end by 6 bases; junction bases not matched to a gene: 5. Germline V gene lookup returns CDR1 SGHNT and CDR2 YENEEA. The CDR3 runs to 13 residues. CDR3 in amino acids: CASSFRGSSEQYF. The DNA for the CDR3 is TGTGCCAGCAGCTTCAGGGGGAGTAGCGAGCAGTACTTC. Based on the CDR3 plus reference TRBV11-3 and TRBJ2-7, the full variable domain is EAGVVQSPRYKIIEKKQPVAFWCNPISGHNTLYWYLQNLGQGPELLIRYENEEAVDDSQLPKDRFSAERLKGVDSTLKIQPAELGDSAVYLCASSFRGSSEQYFGPGTRLTVT.

V usage is TRBV6-5 and J usage is TRBJ2-3, with TRBD1 identical over 7 bases. Losses at the gene ends were 7 bases for V and 1 base for J; bases not matched to a gene: 5. The V gene's germline CDR1 is MNHEY and CDR2 SVGAGI. The CDR3 sequence is 14 residues long. CDR3 DNA: TGTGCCAGCAATTCCGGGACAGGCACAGATACGCAGTATTTT. Protein product: CASNSGTGTDTQYF.